The 16 T cell receptor beta chains given below trace back to one sample, sequenced in a study of cytomegalovirus exposure and HLA in healthy donors (dated by TCRdb to the late 2010s). The library was made by the immunoSEQ multiplex PCR assay. A mixture of 60 forward primers for TCR Vbeta segments and 13 reverse primers for TCR Jbeta segments was used in the multiplex PCR. The source is immuneACCESS, and TCRdb retained only in-frame sequences with V and J called. Part of the clones is not carried over; for the studies checked, unresolved V genes explain less than half of this, and the remainder is unexplained. Present in this sample are 80,000 to 95,000 clones, around 60% of which were seen just once. Of the sample, around 2.5% is held by the ten largest clones. The sample taken for sequencing was PBMCs. Every receptor here comes from a human donor in good health.

In nucleotides, the CDR3 is TGTGCCAGCAGTCATGGTGGGGGGTCCCTTTCGAACACTGAAGCTTTCTTT. This encodes CASSHGGGSLSNTEAFF. The chain combines TRBV7-9 with TRBJ1-1; a possible D gene is TRBD1 (5 bases). CDR3 length: 17 amino acids. Germline CDR1 reads SEHNR; CDR2 reads FQNEAQ (reference sequence). V dropped 6 bases and J dropped 1 base, with 21 bases sitting between them.

In nucleotides, the CDR3 is TGCAGCGTTGGAGCAGGGGGCAATGAGCAGTTCTTC. Translation gives CSVGAGGNEQFF. This sequence joins TRBV29-1 and TRBJ2-1; 7 bases are shared with TRBD1. This CDR3 has 12 residues. The V segment lost 4 bases and the J segment 6 bases; nucleotides outside the gene matches: 3. CDR1 is SQVTM, CDR2 ANQGSEA, per germline.

This clone has just one count. The chain couples TRBV9 to TRBJ1-1, with D hard to call. CDR3 length: 13 amino acids. V was clipped by 0 bases and J by 4 bases, with 7 bases between them. Germline CDR1 SGDLS, CDR2 YYNGEE. The chain's CDR3 is CASSVVEVTEAFF. Here the CDR3 DNA reads TGTGCCAGCAGCGTAGTAGAGGTCACTGAAGCTTTCTTT.

In DNA, the CDR3 is TGTGCCAGCAGCTTAATGGGACTCAACCAAGAGACCCAGTACTTC. This sequence encodes CASSLMGLNQETQYF. The chain links TRBV13 to TRBJ2-5, with D perhaps TRBD2 (6 bases). V lost 2 bases, J lost 0 bases, and 10 bases lay in between. There are 15 residues in the CDR3. CDR1 is PRHDT and CDR2 is FYEKMQ in the germline V gene (reference sequence).

This rearrangement joins TRBV21-1 to TRBJ1-2; the listed D gene, TRBD1, was not tested against the DNA. TRBV21-1 is listed as a pseudogene. This CDR3 comprises 14 residues. The CDR3 DNA is TGTGCCAGCAGCAAAGGAACAGGGAACTATGGCTACACCTTC. This gives the protein CASSKGTGNYGYTF.

Remarks on this clone: Other nucleotide sequences from this sample produce the same CDR3. The chain uses TRBV18 and TRBJ2-7; 8 positions match TRBD1. The V and J ends lost 3 bases and 0 bases, in that order; junction bases with no gene match: 1. The CDR3 runs to 14 residues. Per germline, CDR1 KGHSH and CDR2 LQKENI. CDR3: CASSPGTGSYEQYF. The CDR3 DNA reads as TGTGCCAGCTCACCCGGGACAGGCTCCTACGAGCAGTACTTC.

The rearrangement uses TRBV18 and TRBJ1-4; D remains unclear. Trimming cost V 3 bases and J 2 bases, with 4 bases left between them. Germline-derived CDR1 and CDR2 are KGHSH and LQKENI. This CDR3 is 13 amino acids long. The CDR3 nucleotides read TGTGCCAGCTCACCGCGGACTAATGAAAAACTGTTTTTT. Its translation is CASSPRTNEKLFF.

This clone came up a few times. This chain joins TRBV6-5 and TRBJ2-7; TRBD1 matches at 10 bases. The CDR3 is 15 amino acids. Per the germline V gene, CDR1 is MNHEY and CDR2 is SVGAGI. The J segment lost 2 bases and the V segment lost 8 bases, leaving 9 bases of the junction unmatched. The CDR3: CASGRGDRGPYEQYF. The CDR3 DNA reads as TGTGCCAGCGGCCGGGGGGACAGGGGACCCTACGAGCAGTACTTC.

The gene calls are TRBV7-2 and TRBJ1-2; 10 bases match TRBD1. The CDR3 sequence is 13 residues long. Looked up from germline, CDR1 is SGHTA and CDR2 is FQGNSA. J gave up 6 bases and V 5 bases, and 3 bases lay outside the gene matches. In DNA, the CDR3 is TGTGCCAGCAGCCACGGACAGGGGGATGGCTACACCTTC. As protein: CASSHGQGDGYTF.

The chain has TRBV11-2 and TRBJ2-1; 13 nucleotides match TRBD2. This CDR3 comprises 15 residues. V lost 6 bases, J lost 6 bases, and 5 bases stayed unmatched. Germline CDR1 SGHAT, CDR2 FQNNGV. Here the CDR3 reads CASRTGLAGSNEQFF. The CDR3 DNA reads as TGTGCCAGCAGAACGGGACTAGCGGGGAGCAATGAGCAGTTCTTC.

The chain carries TRBV19 and TRBJ1-5; 10 bases align to TRBD1. This CDR3 has 13 amino acids. Trimming took 11 bases from V and 7 from J; bases not matched to a gene: 8. Germline assignment: CDR1 LNHDA and CDR2 SQIVND (reference sequence). As DNA, the CDR3 is TGTGCCGTTCGGGACAGGGGAAGGCAGCCCCAGCATTTT. It translates to CAVRDRGRQPQHF.

The chain has TRBV2 and TRBJ2-2, with 8 nucleotides matching TRBD1. V shed 5 bases, J shed 8 bases, and the junction held 10 bases outside the gene matches. CDR1 and CDR2 (germline): SNHLY, FYNNEI. There are 15 residues in the CDR3. The CDR3: CASSPSGGAVGELFF. In nucleotides, the CDR3 is TGTGCCAGCAGTCCGTCAGGGGGCGCGGTAGGGGAGCTGTTTTTT. The variable domain in full, completed from reference TRBV2 and TRBJ2-2, reads EPEVTQTPSHQVTQMGQEVILRCVPISNHLYFYWYRQILGQKVEFLVSFYNNEISEKSEIFDDQFSVERPDGSNFTLKIRSTKLEDSAMYFCASSPSGGAVGELFFGEGSRLTVL.

The chain employs TRBV6-1 and TRBJ2-7; 8 bases are a match to TRBD2. The CDR3 totals 14 residues. V dropped 3 bases and J dropped 2; count of bases not matched to a gene: 3. Germline values: CDR1 MNHNS, CDR2 SASEGT. The CDR3: CASSEVAGTYEQYF. The CDR3 DNA is TGTGCCAGCAGTGAGGTAGCGGGGACCTACGAGCAGTACTTC.

CDR3 in amino acids: CASSPPRGRDYGYTF. The CDR3 DNA follows: TGTGCCAGCTCACCACCCCGTGGCAGGGACTATGGCTACACCTTC. The chain is built from TRBV18 and TRBJ1-2, with D tentatively TRBD1 (5 bases). The germline V and J ends were trimmed by 0 bases and 3 bases, with 11 bases remaining between them. Germline V gene data show CDR1 as KGHSH and CDR2 as LQKENI. The CDR3 is made up of 15 amino acids.

The CDR3 here is CSASGRAGYTF. The CDR3 nucleotides read TGCAGTGCTAGCGGCAGGGCTGGCTACACCTTC. This chain joins TRBV20-1 and TRBJ1-2; D perhaps matches TRBD1 (5 bases). Germline-derived CDR1 and CDR2 are DFQATT and SNEGSKA (reference sequence). This CDR3 spans 11 amino acids. V was clipped by 3 bases and J by 7 bases, with 9 bases between them.

This clone came up a few times. The V call is TRBV28, the J call TRBJ1-2; 10 positions agree with TRBD1. This CDR3 spans 15 amino acids. The ends lost 6 bases at V and 3 bases at J; junction bases unmatched: 7. Germline V gene data show CDR1 as MDHEN and CDR2 as SYDVKM. The CDR3 is CASRGTGARDYGYTF. The CDR3, as DNA: TGTGCCAGCAGGGGGACAGGGGCCCGGGACTATGGCTACACCTTC.